This TCR beta chain was captured by sequencing in a study of blood T cell repertoires in COVID-19. The table came from immunoSEQ multiplex PCR; TCRdb's copy has only in-frame clones and leaves some out. The data contain nearly 95,000 clones, around four fifths of them seen just once; the ten biggest clones take up approximately 15%. Germline lookup yields CDR1 MDHEN and CDR2 SYDVKM. The V end lost 3 bases, the J end lost 2 bases, and 13 bases lay between the germline ends. The CDR3 has 15 amino acids. This TCR was sampled from a human donor in a cohort sampled during active COVID-19. The chain uses TRBV28 and TRBJ1-2; D remains unclear. Sequenced: peripheral blood. The CDR3 DNA is TGTGCCAGCAGTTTTGCCCGGGTAGGCAACTATGGCTACACCTTC. Translating it yields CASSFARVGNYGYTF.